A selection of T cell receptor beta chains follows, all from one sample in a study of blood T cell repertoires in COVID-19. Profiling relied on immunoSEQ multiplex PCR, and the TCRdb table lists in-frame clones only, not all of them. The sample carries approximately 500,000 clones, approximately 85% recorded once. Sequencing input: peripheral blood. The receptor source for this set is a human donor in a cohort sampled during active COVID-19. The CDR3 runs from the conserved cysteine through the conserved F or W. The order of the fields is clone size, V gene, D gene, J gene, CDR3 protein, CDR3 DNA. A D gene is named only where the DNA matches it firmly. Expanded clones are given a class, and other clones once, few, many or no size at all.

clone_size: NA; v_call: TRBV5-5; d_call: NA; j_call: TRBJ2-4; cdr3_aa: CASSPPSSGFKNIQYF; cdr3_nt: TGTGCCAGCAGCCCGCCAAGTTCGGGGTTCAAAAACATTCAGTACTTC
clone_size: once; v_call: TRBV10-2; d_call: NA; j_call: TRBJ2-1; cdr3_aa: CASSESTLASLNEQFF; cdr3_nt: TGCGCCAGCAGTGAGTCGACTCTAGCGTCCCTGAATGAGCAGTTCTTC
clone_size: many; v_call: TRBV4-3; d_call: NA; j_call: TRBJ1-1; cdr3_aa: CASSATGNTEAFF; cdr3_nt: TGCGCCAGCAGCGCGACAGGGAACACTGAAGCTTTCTTT
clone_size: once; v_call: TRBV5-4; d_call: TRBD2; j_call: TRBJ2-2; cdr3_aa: CASSLGTSGTGELFF; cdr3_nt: TGTGCCAGCAGCCTTGGGACTAGCGGCACCGGGGAGCTGTTTTTT
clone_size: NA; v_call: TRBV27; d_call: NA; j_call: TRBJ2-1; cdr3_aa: CASSLLSQQGDEQFF; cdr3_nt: TGTGCCAGCAGTTTATTGTCCCAACAGGGCGATGAGCAGTTCTTC
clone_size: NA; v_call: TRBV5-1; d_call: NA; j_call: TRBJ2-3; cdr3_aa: CASSLEVREGTDTQYF; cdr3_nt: TGCGCCAGCAGCTTGGAGGTGCGGGAAGGCACAGATACGCAGTATTTT
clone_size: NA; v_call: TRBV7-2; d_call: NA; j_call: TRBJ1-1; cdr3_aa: CASSPAAGGMNTEAFF; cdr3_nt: TGTGCCAGCAGCCCGGCGGCGGGTGGTATGAACACTGAAGCTTTCTTT
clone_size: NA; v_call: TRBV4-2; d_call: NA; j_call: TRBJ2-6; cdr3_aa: CASSPNLAGSSGANVLTF; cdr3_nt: TGTGCCAGCAGCCCCAACCTTGCGGGGAGCTCTGGGGCCAACGTCCTGACTTTC
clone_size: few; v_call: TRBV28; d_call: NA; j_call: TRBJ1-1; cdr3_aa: CASSLARMGPTEAFF; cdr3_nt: TGTGCCAGCAGTTTAGCCCGGATGGGGCCTACTGAAGCTTTCTTT
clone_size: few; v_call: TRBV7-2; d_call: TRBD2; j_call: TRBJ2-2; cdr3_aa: CASSSRGERTGELFF; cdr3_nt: TGTGCCAGCAGCTCTCGGGGGGAAAGGACCGGGGAGCTGTTTTTT
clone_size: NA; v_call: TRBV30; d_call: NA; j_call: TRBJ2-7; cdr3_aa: CAWTTGPYEQYF; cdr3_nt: TGTGCCTGGACAACAGGGCCCTACGAGCAGTACTTC
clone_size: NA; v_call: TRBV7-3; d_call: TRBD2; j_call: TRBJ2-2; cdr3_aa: CASSLSPSGDTGELFF; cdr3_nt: TGTGCCAGCAGCTTATCTCCTAGCGGGGACACCGGGGAGCTGTTTTTT
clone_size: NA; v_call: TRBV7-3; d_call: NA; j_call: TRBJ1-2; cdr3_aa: CASILPREQLYGWYYGYTF; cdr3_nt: TGTGCCAGCATCCTTCCCCGGGAGCAGCTTTACGGGTGGTACTATGGCTACACCTTC
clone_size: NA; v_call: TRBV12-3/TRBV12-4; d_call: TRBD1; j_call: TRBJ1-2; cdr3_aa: CASNRQGYGYTF; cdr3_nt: TGTGCCAGCAATCGACAGGGGTATGGCTACACCTTC
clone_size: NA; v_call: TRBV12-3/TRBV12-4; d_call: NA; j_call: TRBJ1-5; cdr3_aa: CASSLGYNQPQHF; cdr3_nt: TGTGCCAGCAGTTTAGGTTATAATCAGCCCCAGCATTTT
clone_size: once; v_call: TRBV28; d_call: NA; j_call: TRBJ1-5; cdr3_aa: CASSVIRGRQPQHF; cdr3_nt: TGTGCCAGCAGCGTAATCAGGGGACGCCAGCCCCAGCATTTT
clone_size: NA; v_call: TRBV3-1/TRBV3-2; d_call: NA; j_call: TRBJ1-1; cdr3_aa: CASSQTPNTEAFF; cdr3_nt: TGTGCCAGCAGCCAGACACCGAACACTGAAGCTTTCTTT
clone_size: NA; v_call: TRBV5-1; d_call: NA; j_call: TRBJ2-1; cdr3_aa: CASFSGSSYNEQFF; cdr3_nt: TGCGCCAGCTTTAGTGGGAGCTCCTACAATGAGCAGTTCTTC
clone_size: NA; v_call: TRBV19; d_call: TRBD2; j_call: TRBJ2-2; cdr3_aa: CASRLAANTGELFF; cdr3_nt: TGTGCCAGTAGACTAGCGGCGAACACCGGGGAGCTGTTTTTT
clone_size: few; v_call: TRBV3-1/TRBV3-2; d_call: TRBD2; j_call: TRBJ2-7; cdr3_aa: CASSWGGYEQYF; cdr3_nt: TGTGCCAGCAGCTGGGGGGGATACGAGCAGTACTTC
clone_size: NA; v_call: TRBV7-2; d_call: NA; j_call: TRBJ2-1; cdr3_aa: CASSLGAPVQQFF; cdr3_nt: TGTGCCAGCAGCTTAGGAGCTCCTGTGCAGCAGTTCTTC